What follows are 18 T cell receptor beta chains derived from one specimen sequenced in a study of shared clonotypes between healthy human individuals (dated by TCRdb to 2020 to 2022). Library preparation used the immunoSEQ multiplex PCR assay. Held by TCRdb, this immuneACCESS table contains in-frame sequences only and omits some clones. Under half of the omission traces to an unresolved V gene where checked; the cause of the rest is unknown. The sample table holds around 2.5 million clones, of which 80% to 95% were seen once. The top ten clones comprise 0.35% to 0.45% of the sample. Sequencing used naive CD4+ T cells from PBMCs. Sample cell subset or site, as interpreted from the label and publication: CD45RA+ positively selected. The source is a man aged 18 to 29 in good health. Some clones in this sample may be carry-over from other donors' samples.

Of note for this clone: Distinct nucleotide sequences in the sample also encode this CDR3. This chain joins TRBV5-1 and TRBJ1-1; no definite D call. Germline-derived CDR1 and CDR2 are SGHRS and YFSETQ. The V end lost 0 bases, the J end lost 4 bases, and 13 bases lay between the germline ends. The CDR3 covers 15 residues. CDR3 nucleotides: TGCGCCAGCAGCTTGGTCGAGGGTTCGGGCACTGAAGCTTTCTTT. Protein product: CASSLVEGSGTEAFF.

This clone came up once. This sample also contains other DNA sequences that code for the same CDR3. This chain joins TRBV9 and TRBJ2-1; the match to TRBD1 covers 10 bases. The CDR3 length is 16 residues. V shed 2 bases and J 1 base; nucleotides not matched to a gene: 3. The germline CDR1 and CDR2 sequences are SGDLS and YYNGEE. This CDR3 is CASSVRQGASYNEQFF. The CDR3 nucleotides are TGTGCCAGCAGCGTCAGACAGGGGGCGTCCTACAATGAGCAGTTCTTC. The whole variable domain, filled in from reference TRBV9 and TRBJ2-1, reads DSGVTQTPKHLITATGQRVTLRCSPRSGDLSVYWYQQSLDQGLQFLIQYYNGEERAKGNILERFSAQQFPDLHSELNLSSLELGDSALYFCASSVRQGASYNEQFFGPGTRLTVL.

The chain is built from TRBV28 and TRBJ2-4; D gene ambiguous. V was shortened by 2 bases and J by 8 bases, with 10 bases between the two germline ends. This CDR3 comprises 13 residues. Germline assignment: CDR1 MDHEN and CDR2 SYDVKM. The CDR3 sequence: CASSLRPLDIQYF. The CDR3 region has the DNA TGTGCCAGCAGTTTACGGCCGCTGGACATTCAGTACTTC.

The chain carries TRBV5-5 and TRBJ1-2; D gene ambiguous. The CDR3 totals 14 residues. The ends were cut back, 0 bases at V and 2 bases at J, with 8 bases in the middle. From germline, CDR1 is SGHKS and CDR2 YYEKEE (reference sequence). The CDR3 is CASSLAPGNYGYTF. As DNA, the CDR3 is TGTGCCAGCAGCTTGGCGCCGGGGAACTATGGCTACACCTTC.

This chain uses TRBV19 with TRBJ1-5, with 7 bases aligning to TRBD1. There are 14 residues in the CDR3. Germline lookup yields CDR1 LNHDA and CDR2 SQIVND (reference sequence). V was clipped by 4 bases and J by 4 bases; unmatched bases: 4. Here the CDR3 DNA reads TGTGCCAGTAGTACAGGGGGAGGGAATCAGCCCCAGCATTTT. This translates into CASSTGGGNQPQHF.

The chain uses TRBV5-6 and TRBJ1-1; D unresolved. V lost 1 base to trimming and J lost 3 bases, with 10 bases between them. The CDR3 is 14 amino acids. Germline V gives CDR1 SGHDT, CDR2 YYEEEE. The CDR3 nucleotides read TGTGCCAGCAGCTTGTATCAATTGGACACTGAAGCTTTCTTT. Protein product: CASSLYQLDTEAFF.

The genes are TRBV7-8 and TRBJ2-5; 9 nucleotides line up with TRBD2. This CDR3 is 15 amino acids long. Germline V lookup: CDR1 SGHVS, CDR2 FQNEAQ. Trimming at V came to 6 bases and at J to 2 bases, leaving 7 bases not matched to a gene. DNA of the CDR3: TGTGCCAGCAGGAATAGCGGGAGTGGGCAAGAGACCCAGTACTTC. Residues: CASRNSGSGQETQYF.

The chain carries TRBV28 and TRBJ2-2; D remains ambiguous. CDR1 is MDHEN, CDR2 SYDVKM, per germline. The CDR3 is 12 residues long. The ends were cut back, 8 bases at V and 2 bases at J, with 6 bases in the middle. The CDR3 region has the DNA TGTGCCAGCCTAACCAACACCGGGGAGCTGTTTTTT. Encoded protein: CASLTNTGELFF. Filled out from reference TRBV28 and TRBJ2-2, the complete variable domain reads DVKVTQSSRYLVKRTGEKVFLECVQDMDHENMFWYRQDPGLGLRLIYFSYDVKMKEKGDIPEGYSVSREKKERFSLILESASTNQTSMYLCASLTNTGELFFGEGSRLTVL.

A note on this clone: Other DNA sequences in this sample translate to the same CDR3. This rearrangement joins TRBV9 to TRBJ2-2, with D maybe TRBD2 (5 bases). The CDR3 covers 13 residues. The V gene lost 2 bases and the J gene lost 4 bases, with 6 bases spanning the gap. The germline gives CDR1 SGDLS, CDR2 YYNGEE. The CDR3 nucleotides read TGTGCCAGCAGCGTCGGGATCACCGGGGAGCTGTTTTTT. Protein product: CASSVGITGELFF.

This chain uses TRBV7-2 with TRBJ2-2; TRBD2 might be the D (6 bases). Per the germline V gene, CDR1 is SGHTA and CDR2 is FQGNSA. V dropped 3 bases and J dropped 6 bases, with 14 bases sitting between them. The CDR3 contains 15 residues. CDR3 DNA: TGTGCCAGCAGCTTCACCGGGAGCTTTTCCGGGGAGCTGTTTTTT. Protein: CASSFTGSFSGELFF.

This clone was counted only a few times. The chain joins TRBV21-1 to TRBJ2-7; the DNA was not used to check the table's D call, TRBD2. TRBV21-1 is a documented pseudogene. This CDR3 is 13 amino acids long. As DNA, the CDR3 is TGTGCCAGCAGCAAAACCGGGGATTACGAGCAGTACTTC. Translated: CASSKTGDYEQYF.

This rearrangement joins TRBV9 to TRBJ2-7; 8 positions match TRBD1. V trimming: 0 bases; J trimming: 3 bases; junction bases outside the gene matches: 8. The CDR3 runs to 16 residues. From germline, CDR1 is SGDLS and CDR2 YYNGEE. The CDR3 here is CASSVGGTGQYYEQYF. The CDR3 DNA is TGTGCCAGCAGCGTAGGGGGGACAGGACAATACTACGAGCAGTACTTC.

The rearrangement links TRBV11-1 to TRBJ2-1, with 9 bases aligning to TRBD2. The CDR3 loop spans 14 amino acids. Germline loops: CDR1 SGHAT, CDR2 FQDESV (reference sequence). With 4 bases clipped from V and 4 bases from J, the junction kept 2 bases outside the gene matches. The chain's CDR3 is CASSSGLAYNEQFF. For the CDR3, the DNA is TGTGCCAGCAGCTCTGGACTAGCGTACAATGAGCAGTTCTTC.

The chain joins TRBV5-1 to TRBJ1-1; D remains ambiguous. This CDR3 has 14 amino acids. Between the trimmed V and J ends, which lost 4 bases and 5 bases, there was a span of 15 bases. In germline, CDR1 is SGHRS, CDR2 YFSETQ. CDR3 bases: TGCGCCAGCAGCCTAATACCCATTGGGACTGAAGCTTTCTTT. Translating it yields CASSLIPIGTEAFF.

The rearrangement uses TRBV6-6 and TRBJ1-2; D possibly corresponds to TRBD1 (6 bases). The length of the CDR3 is 13 residues. With 2 bases removed from V and 8 bases from J, the gap between germline ends came to 12 bases. The germline gives CDR1 MNHNY, CDR2 SVGAGI (reference sequence). This CDR3 reads CASSYGDTGGYTF. In DNA form, the CDR3 reads TGTGCCAGCAGTTACGGGGACACCGGAGGCTACACCTTC.

This sequence joins TRBV7-2 and TRBJ2-2; D is ambiguous. Germline V gives CDR1 SGHTA, CDR2 FQGNSA. V lost 5 bases to trimming and J lost 2 bases, with 6 bases between them. There are 13 residues in the CDR3. In nucleotides, the CDR3 is TGTGCCAGCAGCCCTACCAACACCGGGGAGCTGTTTTTT. This translates into CASSPTNTGELFF.

The V call is TRBV21-1, the J call TRBJ1-5; the table gives TRBD1 as D, unverified against the DNA. TRBV21-1 is a pseudogene locus. The CDR3 totals 17 residues. The CDR3 nucleotides are TGTGCCAGCAGCAAGGTCAGGGGCTTATTTAGCAATCAGCCCCAGCATTTT. Translating it yields CASSKVRGLFSNQPQHF.

This clone was detected once. The same CDR3 is also encoded by other DNA sequences in this sample. This chain joins TRBV27 and TRBJ2-7; perhaps TRBD2 as D (6 bases). The CDR3 runs to 16 residues. Germline V CDR1 and CDR2: MNHEY, SMNVEV (reference sequence). Trimming pared 9 bases from V and 6 bases from J, leaving 27 bases between. The CDR3 DNA reads TGTGCCAGTAGTCCTCAGGGAGGACCTTCCCCCCGCGAGCAGTACTTC. It codes for CASSPQGGPSPREQYF.